This T cell receptor (beta chain) was profiled in a study of CD8 T cells in Susac syndrome. The sequenced target, TCR beta, came from blood CD8+ and CD4+ T cells. Trimming took 0 bases from V and 0 from J, leaving 12 bases between them. There are 17 residues in the CDR3. CDR1 is DFQATT, CDR2 SNEGSKA, per germline (reference sequence). RNA amounts of roughly 0.45 to 1 ug underwent reverse transcription with random hexamers. Amplification of TCR beta CDR3 spanned 54 Vbeta and 13 Jbeta via immunoSEQ multiplex PCR. Each CDR3 protein gets one entry after TCRdb re-called the immunoSEQ multiplex PCR reads with MiXCR. Among 110,000 to 150,000 distinct CDR3 sequences listed, approximately 94% were seen once.

The specimen was CD4+ T cells from PBMCs. V is TRBV20-1 and J is TRBJ2-6, with D possibly being TRBD1 (5 bases). This TCR derives from a human donor with Susac syndrome. This CDR3 is CSARDPQVPSGANVLTF. The CDR3 nucleotides are TGCAGTGCTAGAGATCCACAGGTCCCCTCTGGGGCCAACGTCCTGACTTTC.